A selection of T cell receptor beta chains follows, all from one sample in a study of T cell repertoires in cytomegalovirus infection. TCRdb fed the reads into MiXCR, producing one record per CDR3 protein. This sample has roughly 320,000 distinct CDR3 sequences, with more than 9% found just once. Sequenced sample: PBMCs. All receptors come from a human donor in good health (CMV status not recorded). Some clones in this sample may be carry-over from other donors' samples. Each CDR3 is given without its conserved first and last residue. Fields, in order: J gene, clone size, V gene, CDR3 protein. The size field is filled for only some rows; it gives once, few, many or a size class.

J gene: TRBJ2-1; clone size: NA; V gene: TRBV7-9; CDR3 protein: ASSLESGGGNEQF
J gene: TRBJ2-1; clone size: NA; V gene: TRBV3-1; CDR3 protein: ASSQEIAGTYNEQF
J gene: TRBJ1-2; clone size: NA; V gene: TRBV6-1; CDR3 protein: ASKRDLPGDISNYGYT
J gene: TRBJ2-5; clone size: many; V gene: TRBV7-2; CDR3 protein: ASSFRDRGWQETQY
J gene: TRBJ1-1; clone size: many; V gene: TRBV7-2; CDR3 protein: ASTPDRGWTEAF
J gene: TRBJ2-1; clone size: NA; V gene: TRBV6-4; CDR3 protein: ASSDYHARGLIGQF
J gene: TRBJ2-7; clone size: few; V gene: TRBV19; CDR3 protein: ASRTSGGPNYEQY
J gene: TRBJ1-2; clone size: few; V gene: TRBV24-1; CDR3 protein: ATSARDSYGYT
J gene: TRBJ2-2; clone size: NA; V gene: TRBV25-1; CDR3 protein: ASSELNAGELF
J gene: TRBJ1-2; clone size: few; V gene: TRBV2; CDR3 protein: ASRGTGRGYT
J gene: TRBJ1-1; clone size: NA; V gene: TRBV6-1; CDR3 protein: ASSPEGGRYTEAF
J gene: TRBJ1-1; clone size: many; V gene: TRBV7-2; CDR3 protein: ASTFRAEAF
J gene: TRBJ1-2; clone size: many; V gene: TRBV28; CDR3 protein: ASTGTLNGYT
J gene: TRBJ2-1; clone size: few; V gene: TRBV5-6; CDR3 protein: ASRDHYNEQF
J gene: TRBJ1-4; clone size: many; V gene: TRBV29-1; CDR3 protein: SVEVGSRLF
J gene: TRBJ2-5; clone size: many; V gene: TRBV6-6; CDR3 protein: ASQPSLQERETQY
J gene: TRBJ1-2; clone size: few; V gene: TRBV28; CDR3 protein: ASSIEPGQKGT
J gene: TRBJ1-1; clone size: many; V gene: TRBV7-2; CDR3 protein: ASSQLGTEAF
J gene: TRBJ1-1; clone size: many; V gene: TRBV7-2; CDR3 protein: ASSLEATEAF
J gene: TRBJ1-3; clone size: NA; V gene: TRBV7-9; CDR3 protein: ASPANPSGNTIY
J gene: TRBJ2-3; clone size: many; V gene: TRBV7-6; CDR3 protein: ASSLRSAGVADTQY
J gene: TRBJ1-1; clone size: NA; V gene: TRBV6-6; CDR3 protein: ASTRDRAQGTEAF
J gene: TRBJ2-1; clone size: many; V gene: TRBV7-2; CDR3 protein: ASSWGGAIEQF